This T cell receptor (beta chain) is from a study of blood T cell repertoires in COVID-19. Study at large: Sites in the United States, Italy and Spain provided acute and convalescent COVID-19 samples. T cells, B-cell-depleted T cells, or PBMCs provided the cDNA or gDNA that served as material.

In the original analysis: Cell counts per sample came from amplifying reference gene primers. Clones were read by immunoSEQ multiplex PCR, and TCRdb kept only the in-frame ones, dropping some. That table is the source of V, J and clone size, and D and trimming were worked out from the DNA. The sample lists about 290,000 clones, approximately 90% occurring once. The TCR was taken from a man aged 35 to 55 with acute or convalescent COVID-19. Specimen: peripheral blood.

The CDR3 coding sequence is TGCGCCAGCAGCCAAGAAGCAGGGACTAGCGGAGTAGGGACAGATACGCAGTATTTT. Translating it yields CASSQEAGTSGVGTDTQYF. This sequence joins TRBV4-1 and TRBJ2-3; 11 bases align to TRBD2. With 0 bases clipped from V and 3 bases from J, the junction kept 11 bases outside the gene matches. Germline V gene sequence: CDR1 MGHRA, CDR2 YSYEKL. This CDR3 has 19 amino acids.